The clone carrying this T cell receptor (beta chain) was recorded a few times. What it binds is not known. The authors sorted CD4+ naive, central memory, regulatory and stem cell-like memory cells via CD45RO/CCR7/CD25/CD127/CD95/CD27. This sample is drawn from a study of beta chain features in type 1 diabetes. Points from the study as a whole: cDNA-based sequencing might over-represent cells highly expressing TCR.

Reverse transcribing all isolated RNA meant expressed TCRB transcripts were sequenced. Profiling relied on immunoSEQ multiplex PCR, and the TCRdb table lists in-frame clones only, not all of them. The sample consists of 300,000 to 450,000 clones, 15% to 20% of them appearing once. The CDR3 totals 15 residues. The V and J ends lost 4 bases and 7 bases, in that order; junction bases with no gene match: 10. Germline V gives CDR1 SGHRS, CDR2 YFSETQ. This TCR came from a young woman in good health. Sequencing was carried out using naive CD4+ T cells from blood. The chain links TRBV5-1 to TRBJ2-2; the match to TRBD1 covers 7 bases. The CDR3 reads CASSLDHNRGGELFF. The CDR3 DNA is TGCGCCAGCAGCCTGGACCATAACAGGGGCGGGGAGCTGTTTTTT.